This TCR beta chain emerged from a study of T cells in localized non-small cell lung cancer. This clone occurred a few times. The protocol was immunoSEQ multiplex PCR, while the TCRdb copy is restricted to in-frame clones and leaves out a portion. The sample contains tens of thousands of clones, about nine tenths of which appear only once. The CDR3 is made up of 14 amino acids. Trimming pared 5 bases from V and 6 bases from J, leaving 14 bases between. Per germline, CDR1 LNHDA and CDR2 SQIVND (reference sequence). This sequence was found in a woman between 35 and 75 years old with stage I lung adenocarcinoma. Sequences were derived from peripheral blood, sampled before any cancer treatment. V usage is TRBV19 and J usage is TRBJ1-5; TRBD1 might be the D (6 bases). For the CDR3, the DNA is TGTGCCAGTAGTGCCGGGACAAGACGTCAGCCCCAGCATTTT. This encodes CASSAGTRRQPQHF.